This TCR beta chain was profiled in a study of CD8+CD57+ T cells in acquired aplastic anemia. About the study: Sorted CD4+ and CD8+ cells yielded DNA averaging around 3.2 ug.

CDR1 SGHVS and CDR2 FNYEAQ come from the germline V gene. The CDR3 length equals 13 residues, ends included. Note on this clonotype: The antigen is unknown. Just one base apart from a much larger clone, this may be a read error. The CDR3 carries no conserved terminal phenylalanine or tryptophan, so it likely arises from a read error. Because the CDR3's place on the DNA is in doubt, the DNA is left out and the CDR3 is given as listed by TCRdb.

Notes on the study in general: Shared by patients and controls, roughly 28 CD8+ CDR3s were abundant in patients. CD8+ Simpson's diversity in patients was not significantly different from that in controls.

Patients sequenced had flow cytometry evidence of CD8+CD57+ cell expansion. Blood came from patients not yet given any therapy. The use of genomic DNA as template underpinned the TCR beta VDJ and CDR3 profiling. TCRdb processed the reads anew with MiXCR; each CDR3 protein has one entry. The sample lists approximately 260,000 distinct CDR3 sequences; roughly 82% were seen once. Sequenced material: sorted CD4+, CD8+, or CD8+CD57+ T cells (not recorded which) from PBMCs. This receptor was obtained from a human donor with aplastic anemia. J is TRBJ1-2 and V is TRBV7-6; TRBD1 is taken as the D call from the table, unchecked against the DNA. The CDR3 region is CASTLGMVPSGAN.